The 13 T cell receptor beta chains below come from one sample, sequenced in a study of cytomegalovirus exposure and HLA in healthy donors. This PCR relied on a set of 60 Vbeta primers and 13 Jbeta primers. TCRdb keeps only in-frame clones here, not all; method: immunoSEQ multiplex PCR. The sample holds roughly 150,000 clones, roughly 80% seen once. The sample taken for sequencing was PBMCs. These receptors were taken from a man aged 40-55 years in good health and CMV-seropositive.

V usage is TRBV18 and J usage is TRBJ2-7; 8 positions match TRBD1. The CDR3 sequence is 19 residues long. With V trimmed by 2 bases and J by 1 base, 16 bases remained unmatched. Germline values: CDR1 KGHSH, CDR2 LQKENI. The chain's CDR3 is CASSPTGGQGLLGSYEQYF. CDR3 DNA: TGTGCCAGCTCACCAACAGGTGGACAGGGACTTCTGGGGTCCTACGAGCAGTACTTC.

There are a few counts of this clone. This chain links TRBV19 with TRBJ2-1; 7 nucleotides line up with TRBD2. J was trimmed by 8 bases and V by 4 bases; bases with no gene match: 5. CDR1 LNHDA and CDR2 SQIVND come from the germline V gene (reference sequence). The CDR3 extends over 13 amino acids. CDR3 in DNA: TGTGCCAGTAGTAGCGGGAGCGAAGATGAGCAGTTCTTC. It encodes CASSSGSEDEQFF. Full variable domain (outside the CDR3, taken from reference TRBV19 and TRBJ2-1): DGGITQSPKYLFRKEGQNVTLSCEQNLNHDAMYWYRQDPGQGLRLIYYSQIVNDFQKGDIAEGYSVSREKKESFPLTVTSAQKNPTAFYLCASSSGSEDEQFFGPGTRLTVL.

This clone was counted only a few times. The chain recombines TRBV15 with TRBJ1-4; possibly TRBD1 for D (5 bases). CDR3 length equals 14 residues. Germline lookup yields CDR1 LNHNV and CDR2 YYDKDF (reference sequence). V was trimmed by 5 bases and J by 8 bases, leaving 15 bases between them. The DNA for the CDR3 is TGTGCCACCAGCCTTGACAGAATAAGGGAAAAACTGTTTTTT. As protein: CATSLDRIREKLFF.

The V call is TRBV29-1, the J call TRBJ2-3; possible D gene TRBD2, 5 bases. Trimming left V 3 bases short and J 2 bases short, with 6 bases between. The germline CDR1 and CDR2 sequences are SQVTM and ANQGSEA. The CDR3 is 12 residues long. For the CDR3, the DNA is TGCAGCGTTGAGGAGGACACAGATACGCAGTATTTT. Amino acids: CSVEEDTDTQYF.

The chain uses TRBV16 and TRBJ2-7; perhaps TRBD1 as D (5 bases). The germline V gene encodes CDR1 KGHSY and CDR2 FQNENV. V was shortened by 4 bases and J by 3 bases, with 16 bases between the two germline ends. The CDR3 covers 15 residues. In DNA form, the CDR3 reads TGTGCCAGCAGCCCCACTCAGGGTGGCCTCTACGAGCAGTACTTC. It yields the protein CASSPTQGGLYEQYF.

J is TRBJ2-4 and V is TRBV28; 7 positions match TRBD2. V lost 5 bases and J lost 8; bases outside the gene matches: 15. The CDR3 is 16 residues long. Germline V CDR1 and CDR2: MDHEN, SYDVKM. The CDR3 DNA follows: TGTGCCAGCAGTCAGGGAAGCGGGAATCGTGGACACATTCAGTACTTC. Translation gives CASSQGSGNRGHIQYF.

This clone came up once. The junction does not match germline at one end; this may be a read error. The chain links TRBV4-2 to TRBJ1-1; a possible D gene is TRBD1 (6 bases). The CDR3 is 15 amino acids. Germline assignment: CDR1 LGHNA and CDR2 YNFKEQ. The CDR3 nucleotides are TGTGCCAGCAGCCAAGATCTTCACAGGGACACTAAAGCTTTCTTT. This encodes CASSQDLHRDTKAFF.

The chain has TRBV4-3 and TRBJ2-2; TRBD1 might be the D (5 bases). CDR1 is LGHNA, CDR2 YSLEER, per germline. The CDR3 runs to 19 residues. V dropped 0 bases and J dropped 2 bases, with 19 bases sitting between them. CDR3 DNA: TGCGCCAGCAGCCAAGAAGCCAGGGCTTTCCCCAGAAACACCGGGGAGCTGTTTTTT. Protein: CASSQEARAFPRNTGELFF.

This clone was seen more than once but under ten times. This chain joins TRBV5-8 and TRBJ1-1, with TRBD1 matching over 9 bases. CDR1 SGHTS and CDR2 YDEGEE come from the germline V gene. The CDR3 has 17 residues. V lost 2 bases, J lost 0 bases, and 8 bases stayed unmatched. The CDR3 here is CASSFLSGTGMNTEAFF. CDR3 DNA: TGTGCCAGCAGCTTCCTCTCGGGGACAGGGATGAACACTGAAGCTTTCTTT. Full variable domain (remainder filled in from reference TRBV5-8 and TRBJ1-1): EAGVTQSPTHLIKTRGQQATLRCSPISGHTSVYWYQQALGLGLQFLLWYDEGEERNRGNFPPRFSGRQFPNYSSELNVNALELEDSALYLCASSFLSGTGMNTEAFFGQGTRLTVV.

This rearrangement joins TRBV11-2 to TRBJ2-2; 7 nucleotides line up with TRBD2. Germline V gene data show CDR1 as SGHAT and CDR2 as FQNNGV. V lost 0 bases and J lost 6; bases outside the gene matches: 13. The length of the CDR3 is 18 residues. CDR3 sequence (DNA): TGTGCCAGCAGCTTAGAGTGGGTGGGAGGGCCTTTGGCCGGGGAGCTGTTTTTT. This gives the protein CASSLEWVGGPLAGELFF.

The V and J genes are TRBV11-2 and TRBJ1-1; no firm D call. V was trimmed by 6 bases and J by 8 bases, leaving 10 bases between them. The CDR3 covers 11 residues. Germline lookup yields CDR1 SGHAT and CDR2 FQNNGV. The CDR3 DNA is TGTGCCAGCAGGGGAGGTCCCGAAGCTTTCTTT. Its protein is CASRGGPEAFF.

The rearrangement links TRBV7-9 to TRBJ2-7; 8 bases fit TRBD1. J was trimmed by 2 bases and V by 1 base; bases with no gene match: 13. The CDR3 sequence is 18 residues long. The V gene's germline CDR1 is SEHNR and CDR2 FQNEAQ (reference sequence). CDR3 coding DNA: TGTGCCAGCAGCTTAGTACAGGGGGGTCAAACAGAAACCTACGAGCAGTACTTC. Protein sequence: CASSLVQGGQTETYEQYF.

The CDR3 spells CASSRDGGRDYEQYF. The CDR3 DNA follows: TGCGCCAGCAGCCGTGACGGGGGAAGGGACTACGAGCAGTACTTC. The V gene is TRBV5-1, the J gene TRBJ2-7, with a possible D match to TRBD2 (6 bases). The V gene's germline CDR1 is SGHRS and CDR2 YFSETQ. Trimming took 4 bases from V and 3 from J, leaving 17 bases between them. The CDR3 has 15 amino acids.